The rows below give T cell receptor beta chains drawn from one sample of a study of blood T cell repertoires in COVID-19. TCRdb keeps only in-frame clones here, not all; method: immunoSEQ multiplex PCR. The sample holds 75,000 or so clones; 75% to 90% are singletons and the top ten take more than 5%. Sequencing was carried out using peripheral blood. The receptors come from a man aged 55 to 70 with active or convalescent COVID-19. Both conserved end residues are part of each CDR3. The D gene is left open where the match is weak. Clone size is not always given. Where it is, it says once, few, many or a class for expanded clones.

>TRBV19|-|TRBD2|TRBJ2-1
TGTGCCAGTAGTGGGTTAACTAGCGGGCATTACAATGAGCAGTTCTTC
CASSGLTSGHYNEQFF
>TRBV7-2|-|TRBD2|TRBJ2-3
TGTGCCGCGATTAGCGGGGGGGCCTCTAGCACAGATACGCAGTATTTT
CAAISGGASSTDTQYF
>TRBV5-1|-|-|TRBJ1-5
TGCGCCAGCAGCTTGGGACAGAACAATCAGCCCCAGCATTTT
CASSLGQNNQPQHF
>TRBV19|-|TRBD2|TRBJ2-3
TGTGCCAGTAACGAACTAGCGGGGGCAAGCACAGATACGCAGTATTTT
CASNELAGASTDTQYF
>TRBV3-1/TRBV3-2|-|-|TRBJ2-3
TGTGCCAGCAGCCGTACAGGTCTGCAGCCCACAGATACGCAGTATTTT
CASSRTGLQPTDTQYF
>TRBV18|few|TRBD1|TRBJ1-1
TGTGCCAGCTCACCAAGGACAGGGGGCGCATATGAAGCTTTCTTT
CASSPRTGGAYEAFF
>TRBV15|-|-|TRBJ2-3
TGTGCCACCAGCAGAGATCCCGTTTCAGATACGCAGTATTTT
CATSRDPVSDTQYF
>TRBV6-4|once|-|TRBJ2-2
TGTGCCAGCAGTGCCCAGGGTGTGGGGACCGGGGAGCTGTTTTTT
CASSAQGVGTGELFF
>TRBV9|-|TRBD2|TRBJ2-7
TGTGCCAGCAGCGTAGAAGCCCGGGGGGGGTCCGAGCAGTACTTC
CASSVEARGGSEQYF
>TRBV2|-|-|TRBJ2-7
TGTGCCAGCTCGTCCCCCTACGAGCAGTACTTC
CASSSPYEQYF
>TRBV6-5|-|-|TRBJ1-1
TGTGCCAGCAGACTAAATAGGAACACTGAAGCTTTCTTT
CASRLNRNTEAFF
>TRBV15|-|TRBD1|TRBJ1-2
TGTGCCACCAGCAGAGATAGACAGGGGGCTGGCTACACCTTC
CATSRDRQGAGYTF
>TRBV29-1|-|TRBD1|TRBJ2-3
TGCAGCGTTGAAGGGGGGGACAGGGCGGGAGATACGCAGTATTTT
CSVEGGDRAGDTQYF
>TRBV5-6|-|-|TRBJ1-5
TGTGCCAGCAGCTTGGGGGCAGGGGCGGGCAATCAGCCCCAGCATTTT
CASSLGAGAGNQPQHF
>TRBV6-5|-|-|TRBJ2-7
TGTGCCAGCTCTTGCCGCGGGGTTCAGTGCGAGCAGTACTTC
CASSCRGVQCEQYF
>TRBV4-3|-|-|TRBJ2-3
TGCGCCAGCAGCGTTTCTTTGGGCACGCAGTATTTT
CASSVSLGTQYF
>TRBV6-1|once|-|TRBJ2-7
TGTGCCAGCAGTGATAGCCTTGGGGGGTCCTCCTACGAGCAGTACTTC
CASSDSLGGSSYEQYF
>TRBV19|-|TRBD2|TRBJ2-3
TGTGCCAGCTCACTTGGGGGGGAGGCAGATACGCAGTATTTT
CASSLGGEADTQYF
>TRBV5-5|-|TRBD1|TRBJ1-2
TGTGCCAGCAGCCCCCTCCTCTTGTGGGACAGGGAATTTTTTACGACTGGCTACACCTTC
CASSPLLLWDREFFTTGYTF
>TRBV6-6|-|-|TRBJ1-5
TGTGCCAGCAGCCGGACCGCAGGGCATACCCAGCATTTT
CASSRTAGHTQHF
>TRBV5-3|-|TRBD1|TRBJ1-1
TGTGCCAGAAGTGGGTGGGGACAGGTAAACACTGAAGCTTTCTTT
CARSGWGQVNTEAFF
>TRBV18|-|TRBD2|TRBJ2-1
TGTGCCAGCTCATTCCCCCCATTATTAGCGGGGGGCTACAATGAGCAGTTCTTC
CASSFPPLLAGGYNEQFF
>TRBV28|-|-|TRBJ1-5
TGTGCCAGCAGTTCAGGGGTTCTTAGTCAGCCCCAGCATTTT
CASSSGVLSQPQHF
>TRBV6-5|-|TRBD1|TRBJ1-1
TGTGCCAGCAGTTCGGCTGACAGGGTACAAACTGAAGCTTTCTTT
CASSSADRVQTEAFF
>TRBV5-6|-|TRBD1|TRBJ2-2
TGTGCCAGCAGCACGACAGGGCTGGAGACCGGGGAGCTGTTTTTT
CASSTTGLETGELFF
>TRBV7-2|-|TRBD1|TRBJ2-7
TGTGCCAGCAGCTTGCAGGGGGCCCACGAGCAGTACTTC
CASSLQGAHEQYF
>TRBV24-1|-|-|TRBJ1-3
TGTGCCACCAGTGATCGGGCCCTCACAGGGCGGTCTGGAAACACCATATATTTT
CATSDRALTGRSGNTIYF
>TRBV28|-|TRBD1|TRBJ1-5
TGTGCCAGCAGTATCCTTACCCGGACAGGGAGCAATCAGCCCCAGCATTTT
CASSILTRTGSNQPQHF